Below, one T cell receptor beta chain is given with its context. The antigen is undetermined. Mismatch with germline at one junction end may stem from a read error. The germline V gene has CDR1 MGHRA and CDR2 YSYEKL. The CDR3 is 13 amino acids. TCRdb's table, derived via immunoSEQ multiplex PCR, lists solely in-frame clones and lacks some. Of about 4,700 clones in the sample, approximately 72% were seen once. This entry is derived from a study of tissue T cells after allogeneic stem cell transplantation. Study results and limitations: The study did not identify alloreactive or antigen-specific tissue TCRs, and some clones might be persisting host cells. TCR repertoires tracked anatomic similarity, regardless of disease or transplant status. Across patients, clones rarely overlapped, yet motif clusters were shared tissue-specifically. Limitations included a small, clinically heterogeneous cohort and limited sampling depth.

The chain links TRBV4-1 to TRBJ1-2, with D possibly being TRBD1 (5 bases). The sample was left colon tissue, taken at autopsy. This clonotype was sampled from a male donor at least 60 years old with lung cancer. The CDR3 nucleotides read TGCGCCAGCAGTCAAGTCGGGGCCTATGGCTACACCTTC. Translation gives CASSQVGAYGYTF.